The 13 T cell receptor beta chains presented below share a single source sample, sequenced in a study of blood T cell repertoires in COVID-19 (dated by TCRdb to 2018 to 2021). The library came from the immunoSEQ multiplex PCR assay. TCRdb re-hosts the immuneACCESS table, in-frame sequences only. Its copies lack some clones; in the studies checked, an unresolved V gene accounts for under half of them, and the cause for the rest is not known. In all, the sample holds 200,000 to 250,000 clones, and around nine tenths of those were seen once. The ten largest clones take up approximately 3.7% of the sample. The material sequenced was PBMCs or T cells enriched from blood (not recorded which). The receptors shown here come from a woman between 25 and 40 years old who had been exposed to COVID-19.

CDR3 bases: TGTGCCAGTAGTATAGCCCCCTGGACAGGGGGCGACGGGAATGGCTACACCTTC. Amino acid sequence: CASSIAPWTGGDGNGYTF. This rearrangement joins TRBV19 to TRBJ1-2; 11 bases line up with TRBD1. The CDR3 covers 18 residues. The germline CDR1 and CDR2 sequences are LNHDA and SQIVND (reference sequence). V lost 1 base, J lost 6 bases, and 13 bases stayed unmatched.

J is TRBJ1-1 and V is TRBV2; D is unclear. The CDR3 runs to 14 residues. Germline values: CDR1 SNHLY, CDR2 FYNNEI. The germline V and J ends were trimmed by 2 bases and 0 bases, with 7 bases remaining between them. CDR3 protein: CASSEHILNTEAFF. CDR3 nucleotide sequence: TGTGCCAGCAGTGAACACATCCTGAACACTGAAGCTTTCTTT.

V gene TRBV30 combines with J gene TRBJ2-2; 7 bases align to TRBD2. The J segment lost 6 bases and the V segment lost 3 bases, leaving 7 bases of the junction unmatched. Germline CDR1 and CDR2: GTSNPN and SVGIG (reference sequence). CDR3 length: 14 amino acids. CDR3 sequence (DNA): TGTGCCTGGAGCACGGGGACTACCCCCGGGGAGCTGTTTTTT. Amino acids: CAWSTGTTPGELFF.

This chain connects TRBV2 to TRBJ1-1; weak D call: TRBD1 (6 bases). The CDR3 has 13 amino acids. Trimming cost V 8 bases and J 7 bases, with 17 bases left between them. Per germline, CDR1 SNHLY and CDR2 FYNNEI. DNA of the CDR3: TGTGCCAGCCGATTCGGACAGCTCCTTGAAGCTTTCTTT. Translated: CASRFGQLLEAFF.

This sequence joins TRBV18 and TRBJ1-2; D gene ambiguous. V was shortened by 2 bases and J by 1 base, with 8 bases between the two germline ends. There are 14 residues in the CDR3. Germline V gene data show CDR1 as KGHSH and CDR2 as LQKENI. CDR3 sequence: CASSPFGDNYGYTF. In DNA, the CDR3 is TGTGCCAGCTCACCATTTGGAGATAACTATGGCTACACCTTC.

This clone has just one count. V is TRBV6-1 and J is TRBJ2-4; 14 bases match TRBD2. Germline V gene data show CDR1 as MNHNS and CDR2 as SASEGT. V lost 4 bases, J lost 6 bases, and 8 bases stayed unmatched. This CDR3 is built from 17 residues. DNA of the CDR3: TGTGCCAGCAGTGCGCCGGGACTAGCGGGAGCGCGAAACATTCAGTACTTC. It codes for CASSAPGLAGARNIQYF.

The chain has TRBV24-1 and TRBJ2-1, with 9 bases matching TRBD2. Germline CDR1 reads KGHDR; CDR2 reads SFDVKD. V was pared by 4 bases and J by 4 bases, with 7 bases of the junction left unmatched. The CDR3 runs 16 residues. The CDR3 DNA sequence: TGTGCCACCAGTGACGCCGGGACTAGCACATACAATGAGCAGTTCTTC. Protein: CATSDAGTSTYNEQFF.

The chain combines TRBV28 with TRBJ2-7; 11 positions match TRBD2. With V trimmed by 6 bases and J by 2 bases, 3 bases remained unmatched. From germline, CDR1 is MDHEN and CDR2 SYDVKM. CDR3 length: 14 residues. CDR3 DNA: TGTGCCAGCAGACCGGGACTAGCGGCCTACGAGCAGTACTTC. Amino acids: CASRPGLAAYEQYF.

This chain connects TRBV27 to TRBJ1-2; possibly TRBD1 for D (6 bases). CDR1 MNHEY and CDR2 SMNVEV come from the germline V gene (reference sequence). V was pared by 7 bases and J by 4 bases, with 22 bases between. This CDR3 has 16 amino acids. CDR3: CASKPQGTTLSYGYTF. The CDR3 nucleotides read TGTGCCAGCAAGCCCCAGGGGACGACTTTGTCCTATGGCTACACCTTC.

The rearrangement joins TRBV20-1 to TRBJ1-4, with D perhaps TRBD1 (5 bases). This CDR3 has 11 residues. CDR1 and CDR2 (germline): DFQATT, SNEGSKA (reference sequence). The V gene lost 3 bases and the J gene lost 6 bases, with 5 bases spanning the gap. The CDR3 loop is CSARTDEKLFF. In nucleotides, the CDR3 is TGCAGTGCTAGGACAGATGAAAAACTGTTTTTT.

The gene calls are TRBV7-9 and TRBJ2-2, with 12 bases aligning to TRBD2. The ends lost 5 bases at V and 2 bases at J; junction bases unmatched: 9. CDR1 and CDR2 from the germline V gene are SEHNR and FQNEAQ (reference sequence). This CDR3 comprises 18 residues. CDR3 loop: CASSPYRTSGTNTGELFF. The CDR3 DNA sequence: TGTGCCAGCAGCCCGTACAGGACTAGCGGGACTAACACCGGGGAGCTGTTTTTT.

The V call is TRBV19, the J call TRBJ2-7; 10 nucleotides align to TRBD2. Germline CDR1 and CDR2: LNHDA and SQIVND (reference sequence). The trim removed 2 bases at V and 8 bases at J, leaving 9 bases unmatched. The CDR3 loop spans 15 amino acids. The CDR3 loop reads CASSIRPSGSEKQYF. DNA for the CDR3: TGTGCCAGTAGTATACGGCCTAGCGGGAGTGAAAAGCAGTACTTC.

The chain has TRBV6-5 and TRBJ1-2, with D perhaps matching TRBD1 (6 bases). The CDR3 has 15 residues. The germline V and J ends were trimmed by 6 bases and 4 bases, with 18 bases remaining between them. Per germline, CDR1 MNHEY and CDR2 SVGAGI. This CDR3 is CASRGGRGSPYGYTF. Here the CDR3 DNA reads TGTGCCAGCAGAGGGGGTAGGGGGAGTCCCTATGGCTACACCTTC.